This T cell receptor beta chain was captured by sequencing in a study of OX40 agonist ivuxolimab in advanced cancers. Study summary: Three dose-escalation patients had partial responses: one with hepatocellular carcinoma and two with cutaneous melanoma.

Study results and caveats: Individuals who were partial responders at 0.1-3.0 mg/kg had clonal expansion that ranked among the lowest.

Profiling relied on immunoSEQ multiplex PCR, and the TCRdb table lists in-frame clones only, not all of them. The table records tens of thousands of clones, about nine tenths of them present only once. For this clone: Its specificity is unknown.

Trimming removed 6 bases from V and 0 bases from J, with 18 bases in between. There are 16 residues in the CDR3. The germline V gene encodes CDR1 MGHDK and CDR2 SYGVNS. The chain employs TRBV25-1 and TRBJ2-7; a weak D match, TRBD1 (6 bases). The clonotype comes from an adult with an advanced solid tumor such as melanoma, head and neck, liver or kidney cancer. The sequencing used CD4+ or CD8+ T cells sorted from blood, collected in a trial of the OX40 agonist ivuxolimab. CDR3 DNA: TGTGCCAGCAGCATACACCGGGACAACCACTCCTACGAGCAGTACTTC. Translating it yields CASSIHRDNHSYEQYF.